The source of this T cell receptor (beta chain) is a study of high-grade serous ovarian cancer treatment subgroups. The tumor samples were collected prior to definitive surgery or chemotherapy. This clone ranks as large. Its antigen is undetermined. The V gene lost 7 bases and the J gene lost 0 bases, with 6 bases spanning the gap. Germline V lookup: CDR1 SNHLY, CDR2 FYNNEI. This CDR3 is 12 amino acids long. TCRdb keeps only in-frame clones here, not all; method: immunoSEQ multiplex PCR. The repertoire holds 3,500 to 5,000 clones, with 69% as singletons. General study findings and limits: Repertoire analysis covered CDR3 alone, not CDR1 or CDR2.

This TCR was sampled from a human donor with high-grade serous ovarian cancer. The sequenced material came from tumor tissue. The genes are TRBV2 and TRBJ1-1; D gene unclear. CDR3 DNA sequence: TGTGCCAGCATCCGCATGAACACTGAAGCTTTCTTT. Encoded protein: CASIRMNTEAFF.